This is a list of T cell receptor beta chains from one sample in a study of cytomegalovirus exposure and HLA in healthy donors. The table came from immunoSEQ multiplex PCR; TCRdb's copy has only in-frame clones and leaves some out. Counted here are 80,000 to 130,000 clones, about 75% occurring once; the ten biggest clones make up roughly an eighth. Specimen: PBMCs. These receptors all come from a male donor in good health and CMV-seropositive. CDR3s include the opening cysteine and the closing phenylalanine or tryptophan. A D gene is named only where the DNA matches it firmly. Clone sizes are given selectively: once, few, many, or a class where the clone is expanded.

D	size	V	J	CDR3	DNA
TRBD1	NA	TRBV4-3	TRBJ1-6	CASSQTPRQGGSYNSPLHF	TGCGCCAGCAGCCAAACCCCTCGACAGGGGGGCTCCTATAATTCACCCCTCCACTTT
NA	NA	TRBV15	TRBJ1-1	CATSRDMTEAFF	TGTGCCACCAGCAGAGATATGACTGAAGCTTTCTTT
NA	NA	TRBV14	TRBJ1-2	CASSQVSYGYTF	TGTGCCAGCAGCCAAGTTAGCTATGGCTACACCTTC
TRBD1	NA	TRBV4-2	TRBJ1-4	CASSRSGTGEKLFF	TGTGCCAGCAGCCGGTCCGGGACAGGGGAAAAACTGTTTTTT
NA	NA	TRBV27	TRBJ1-4	CASSTARDNEGKLFF	TGTGCCAGCAGCACCGCGCGGGATAATGAGGGAAAACTGTTTTTT
TRBD1	NA	TRBV28	TRBJ2-2	CASRRQGSGGELFF	TGTGCCAGCAGACGACAGGGGTCGGGCGGGGAGCTGTTTTTT
TRBD1	NA	TRBV5-1	TRBJ2-7	CASSSVGQGDEQYF	TGCGCCAGCAGCTCCGTGGGGCAGGGGGACGAGCAGTACTTC
NA	once	TRBV4-2	TRBJ2-7	CASSQDGGAALSYEQYF	TGTGCCAGCAGCCAAGATGGGGGGGCTGCCCTCTCCTACGAGCAGTACTTC
NA	once	TRBV10-1	TRBJ2-7	CASRGGRKGIYEQYF	TGCGCCAGCAGAGGGGGACGGAAGGGGATCTACGAGCAGTACTTC
TRBD1	NA	TRBV19	TRBJ2-2	CASSGQGATGELFF	TGTGCCAGTAGCGGACAGGGGGCGACCGGGGAGCTGTTTTTT
TRBD2	NA	TRBV29-1	TRBJ2-7	CSARGGGPSYEQYF	TGCAGCGCTCGCGGCGGGGGGCCATCCTACGAGCAGTACTTC
NA	NA	TRBV5-1	TRBJ2-2	CASSTGLYTGELFF	TGCGCCAGCAGTACAGGGCTTTACACCGGGGAGCTGTTTTTT
TRBD2	NA	TRBV19	TRBJ2-3	CATHSGGGADTQYF	TGTGCCACCCATAGCGGGGGCGGGGCAGATACGCAGTATTTT
NA	NA	TRBV7-3	TRBJ1-1	CASSSVGGGDTEAFF	TGTGCCAGCAGCTCGGTGGGGGGTGGAGATACTGAAGCTTTCTTT
TRBD2	NA	TRBV27	TRBJ2-7	CASSPGGTGSYEQYF	TGTGCCAGCTCCCCGGGGGGGACCGGCTCCTACGAGCAGTACTTC
TRBD1	NA	TRBV2	TRBJ1-2	CASSVTGRDGYTF	TGTGCCAGCAGTGTGACAGGGCGAGATGGCTACACCTTC
NA	few	TRBV5-6	TRBJ2-5	CASSLDWQETQYF	TGTGCCAGCAGCTTGGACTGGCAAGAGACCCAGTACTTC
TRBD2	NA	TRBV5-6	TRBJ2-5	CASSFRGGRETQYF	TGTGCCAGCAGCTTCCGGGGGGGCCGGGAGACCCAGTACTTC
TRBD1	NA	TRBV2	TRBJ2-7	CASSGRGTDTYEQYF	TGTGCCAGCAGTGGAAGGGGGACAGATACCTACGAGCAGTACTTC
NA	NA	TRBV30	TRBJ2-1	CAWRGTYGANEQFF	TGTGCCTGGAGGGGGACTTACGGGGCGAATGAGCAGTTCTTC
NA	NA	TRBV30	TRBJ1-5	CAWTQSGVPQPQHF	TGTGCCTGGACCCAGAGCGGGGTCCCTCAGCCCCAGCATTTT
NA	once	TRBV19	TRBJ1-6	CASSIGKNNSPLHF	TGTGCCAGTAGTATCGGGAAGAATAATTCACCCCTCCACTTT
NA	NA	TRBV7-3	TRBJ2-7	CASSVDYREEQYF	TGTGCCAGCAGCGTCGACTATAGGGAGGAGCAGTACTTC
TRBD1	once	TRBV4-3	TRBJ1-2	CASSQDYAGGNYGYTF	TGCGCCAGCAGCCAAGATTATGCAGGGGGCAACTATGGCTACACCTTC
TRBD1	NA	TRBV7-2	TRBJ1-1	CASSYITGGRNTEAFF	TGTGCCAGCAGCTACATCACAGGGGGTCGGAACACTGAAGCTTTCTTT
TRBD1	NA	TRBV5-4	TRBJ2-7	CASSPKGQGEYEQYF	TGTGCCAGCAGCCCTAAGGGACAGGGAGAGTACGAGCAGTACTTC
NA	once	TRBV29-1	TRBJ2-3	CSTEGDARTDTQYF	TGCAGCACTGAGGGGGATGCCCGCACAGATACGCAGTATTTT
NA	NA	TRBV30	TRBJ1-4	CAWSARFTYGNEKLFF	TGTGCCTGGAGTGCCCGATTCACCTACGGGAATGAAAAACTGTTTTTT
TRBD1	once	TRBV18	TRBJ2-3	CASSPPGTGYTDTQYF	TGTGCCAGCTCACCCCCCGGGACAGGCTACACAGATACGCAGTATTTT
NA	NA	TRBV28	TRBJ2-1	CASSPSRDMYNEQFF	TGTGCCAGCAGTCCGTCCCGGGACATGTACAATGAGCAGTTCTTC